The entry below gives a single TCR beta chain sequence along with its context. The target antigen is unknown. The data belong to a study of cytomegalovirus exposure and HLA in healthy donors. The CDR3 spans 14 residues. V was trimmed by 0 bases and J by 4 bases, leaving 9 bases between them. Researchers ran the PCR with 60 Vbeta and 13 Jbeta primers. Method: immunoSEQ multiplex PCR; TCRdb's copy keeps in-frame clones and lacks some. Altogether some 120,000 clones are present, just under 75% being singletons, with the ten largest covering approximately 4.3%. Findings and caveats of the study: For TCR beta chains, V- and J-gene trimming was later linked to a missense DCLRE1C variant.

The sequence derives from a man aged 55-75 years in good health and CMV-seropositive. Sequencing was performed on PBMCs. This sequence joins TRBV23-1 and TRBJ1-1; D perhaps matches TRBD1 (5 bases). TRBV23-1 is sorted into the ORF group, with uncertain function. The CDR3 spells CASSQSQGVTEAFF. The CDR3 DNA is TGCGCCAGCAGTCAATCCCAAGGGGTCACTGAAGCTTTCTTT.